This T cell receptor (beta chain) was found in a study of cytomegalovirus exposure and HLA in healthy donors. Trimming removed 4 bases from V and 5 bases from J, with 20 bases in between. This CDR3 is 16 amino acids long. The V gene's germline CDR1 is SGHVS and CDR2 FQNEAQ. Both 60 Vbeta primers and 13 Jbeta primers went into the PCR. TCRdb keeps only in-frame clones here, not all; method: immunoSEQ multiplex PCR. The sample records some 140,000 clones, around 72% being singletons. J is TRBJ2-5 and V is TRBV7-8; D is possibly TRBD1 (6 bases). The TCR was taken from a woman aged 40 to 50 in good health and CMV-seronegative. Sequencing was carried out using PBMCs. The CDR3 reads CASSSLEAQGSETQYF. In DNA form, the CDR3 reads TGTGCCAGCAGCTCCCTGGAGGCTCAGGGGTCGGAGACCCAGTACTTC.